What follows are 15 T cell receptor beta chains derived from one specimen sequenced in a study of identical twins. MiXCR, run by TCRdb on the 5' RACE reads, gives a single entry per CDR3 protein. The sample holds over 200,000 distinct CDR3 sequences, 5.5% to 7.5% seen once. These data also featured in a second study, about T cells expressing NK-cell markers.

Sample: CD8+ T cells sorted from blood. All receptors come from a woman under 30 in good health.

This clonotype came up a few times. The chain uses TRBV2 and TRBJ2-1, with D hard to call. V lost 2 bases and J 6 bases, leaving 17 bases between the germline ends. Germline CDR1 is SNHLY and CDR2 is FYNNEI. CDR3 length: 16 amino acids. CDR3 sequence: CASSEYPPVLLNEQFF. The DNA for the CDR3 is TGTGCCAGCAGTGAATATCCGCCAGTCCTCCTCAATGAGCAGTTCTTC.

In this sample, this clonotype turned up a few times. The chain combines TRBV7-9 with TRBJ2-5, with a weak D call TRBD2 (5 bases). Deletions cut 8 bases from V and 7 bases from J, with 14 bases between. Germline V gene sequence: CDR1 SEHNR, CDR2 FQNEAQ (reference sequence). The CDR3 extends over 12 amino acids. The chain's CDR3 is CASDDTSGTQYF. The CDR3 DNA reads as TGTGCCAGCGACGACACAAGCGGGACCCAGTACTTC.

CDR3 sequence: CASSWTGKPGELFF. The DNA for the CDR3 is TGTGCCAGCAGTTGGACAGGGAAGCCCGGGGAGCTGTTTTTT. This chain connects TRBV6-5 to TRBJ2-2; 8 positions agree with TRBD1. V dropped 4 bases and J dropped 6; count of bases not matched to a gene: 4. The CDR3 runs 14 residues. The V gene's germline CDR1 is MNHEY and CDR2 SVGAGI.

This clonotype was counted many times. The rearrangement joins TRBV7-9 to TRBJ2-1; TRBD1 is a possible D gene (6 bases). This CDR3 is built from 17 residues. Germline V lookup: CDR1 SEHNR, CDR2 FQNEAQ (reference sequence). V lost 5 bases to trimming and J lost 1 base, with 18 bases between them. The CDR3 is CASSPRLGAVSYNEQFF. CDR3 bases: TGTGCCAGCAGCCCGCGGCTGGGGGCTGTGTCCTACAATGAGCAGTTCTTC.

This clonotype has ten or more counts. J is TRBJ2-1 and V is TRBV3-1; 12 nucleotides agree with TRBD2. Germline V gene lookup returns CDR1 LGHDT and CDR2 YNNKEL (reference sequence). V lost 0 bases, J lost 8 bases, and 8 bases stayed unmatched. The CDR3 runs 17 residues. As DNA, the CDR3 is TGTGCCAGCAGCCAAGATGGGCGGACTAGCGGGGTCTATGAGCAGTTCTTC. It is translated as CASSQDGRTSGVYEQFF.

In this sample, this clonotype turned up many times. This sequence joins TRBV27 and TRBJ2-2, with 11 bases aligning to TRBD2. The V gene's germline CDR1 is MNHEY and CDR2 SMNVEV (reference sequence). This CDR3 spans 15 amino acids. V lost 7 bases, J lost 7 bases, and 8 bases stayed unmatched. CDR3 DNA: TGTGCCAGCATCATACTAGCGGGAGCTGTCGGGGAGCTGTTTTTT. Protein sequence: CASIILAGAVGELFF.

This clonotype has just a few counts. The chain uses TRBV30 and TRBJ2-1; tentatively, D is TRBD2 (5 bases). The ends were cut back, 7 bases at V and 8 bases at J, with 21 bases in the middle. Germline V gene data show CDR1 as GTSNPN and CDR2 as SVGIG (reference sequence). The length of the CDR3 is 14 residues. CDR3 DNA: TGTGCCTTAAAAGCTCCCGGGATTCGGTATGAGCAGTTCTTC. This translates into CALKAPGIRYEQFF.

The chain employs TRBV25-1 and TRBJ1-3, with D possibly being TRBD1 (6 bases). The CDR3 is made up of 11 amino acids. Germline V gene data show CDR1 as MGHDK and CDR2 as SYGVNS. The germline V and J ends were trimmed by 5 bases and 14 bases, with 13 bases remaining between them. CDR3 bases: TGTGCCAGCAGTAGCCCGGGACAAGTATATTTT. Its translation is CASSSPGQVYF.

V usage is TRBV6-1 and J usage is TRBJ2-7; tentatively, D is TRBD1 or TRBD2 (5 bases each). This CDR3 has 13 amino acids. Between the trimmed V and J ends, which lost 6 bases and 4 bases, there was a span of 13 bases. CDR1 is MNHNS and CDR2 is SASEGT in the germline V gene. CDR3 protein: CASSPGPQYEQYF. DNA of the CDR3: TGTGCCAGCAGCCCGGGACCCCAGTACGAGCAGTACTTC.

Worth noting for this clonotype: This may come from a read error, since a much larger clone is one base off. V is TRBV4-3 and J is TRBJ2-1; TRBD2 matches at 8 bases. This CDR3 region has 16 residues. CDR1 LGHNA and CDR2 YSLEER come from the germline V gene. This CDR3 is CGSSQESGGSYNEQFF. CDR3 DNA sequence: TGCGGCAGCAGCCAAGAGTCGGGAGGGTCCTACAATGAGCAGTTCTTC.

V is TRBV4-3 and J is TRBJ2-3; 8 bases are shared with TRBD1. CDR3 length equals 15 residues. Germline lookup yields CDR1 LGHNA and CDR2 YSLEER. The J segment lost 2 bases and the V segment lost 5 bases, leaving 6 bases of the junction unmatched. CDR3 residues: CASSDGTGHTDTQYF. The CDR3 coding sequence is TGCGCCAGCAGCGACGGGACAGGCCACACAGATACGCAGTATTTT.

This clonotype has more than one count but fewer than ten. This chain links TRBV20-1 with TRBJ2-1; 9 bases align to TRBD2. J gave up 8 bases and V 6 bases, and 17 bases lay outside the gene matches. Looked up from germline, CDR1 is DFQATT and CDR2 is SNEGSKA (reference sequence). CDR3 length equals 16 residues. CDR3 in amino acids: CSATLLAGERIDEQFF. The DNA of the CDR3 is TGCAGTGCGACTCTTTTAGCGGGGGAGAGGATCGATGAGCAGTTCTTC.

The J gene is TRBJ1-2, the V gene TRBV6-1; D perhaps matches TRBD1 (5 bases). Germline V gene lookup returns CDR1 MNHNS and CDR2 SASEGT. V was pared by 6 bases and J by 4 bases, with 15 bases between. The CDR3 runs 14 residues. DNA for the CDR3: TGTGCCAGCAGAGTAGGGGCGGATATCTATGGCTACACCTTC. This sequence encodes CASRVGADIYGYTF.

This clonotype appeared many times. The V and J genes are TRBV29-1 and TRBJ2-1; TRBD2 matches at 9 bases. J lost 6 bases, V lost 5 bases, and 8 bases had no gene match. The CDR3 runs 14 residues. Germline V gives CDR1 SQVTM, CDR2 ANQGSEA. This chain's CDR3 is CSVWRREGRNEQFF. The CDR3 nucleotides read TGCAGCGTTTGGAGGCGGGAGGGCCGCAATGAGCAGTTCTTC.

The chain uses TRBV30 and TRBJ1-1, with TRBD1 as a possible D gene (5 bases). Trimming took 4 bases from V and 4 from J, leaving 10 bases between them. Germline V lookup: CDR1 GTSNPN, CDR2 SVGIG (reference sequence). The CDR3 runs to 12 residues. CDR3 coding DNA: TGTGCCTGGATCAGGGAGGCCACTGAAGCTTTCTTT. It yields the protein CAWIREATEAFF.